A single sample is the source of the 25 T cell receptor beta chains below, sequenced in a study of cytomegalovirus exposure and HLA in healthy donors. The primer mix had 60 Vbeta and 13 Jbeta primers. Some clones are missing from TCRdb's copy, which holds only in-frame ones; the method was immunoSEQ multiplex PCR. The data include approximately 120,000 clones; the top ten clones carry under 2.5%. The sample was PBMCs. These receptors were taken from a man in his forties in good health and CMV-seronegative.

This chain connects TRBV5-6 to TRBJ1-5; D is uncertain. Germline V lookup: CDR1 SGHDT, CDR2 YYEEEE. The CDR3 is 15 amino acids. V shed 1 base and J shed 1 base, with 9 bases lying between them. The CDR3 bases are TGTGCCAGCAGCTTGAGAGACATAAGCAATCAGCCCCAGCATTTT. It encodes CASSLRDISNQPQHF.

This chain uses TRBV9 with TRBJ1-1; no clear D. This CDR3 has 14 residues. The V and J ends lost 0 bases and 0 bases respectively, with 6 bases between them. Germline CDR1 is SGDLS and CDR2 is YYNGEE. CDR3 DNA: TGTGCCAGCAGCGTAGAGAGTATGAACACTGAAGCTTTCTTT. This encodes CASSVESMNTEAFF.

Here the CDR3 DNA reads TGTGCCAGCAGCTTAAGGGAGCCGGATGGCTACACCTTC. Translating gives CASSLREPDGYTF. V usage is TRBV5-8 and J usage is TRBJ1-2; D is uncertain. V lost 2 bases to trimming and J lost 6 bases, with 11 bases between them. Germline CDR1 and CDR2: SGHTS and YDEGEE. The CDR3 sequence is 13 residues long.

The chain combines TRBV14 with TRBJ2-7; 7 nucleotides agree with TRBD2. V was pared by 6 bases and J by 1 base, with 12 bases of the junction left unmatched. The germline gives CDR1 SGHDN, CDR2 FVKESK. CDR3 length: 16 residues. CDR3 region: CASSPLAWEGSYEQYF. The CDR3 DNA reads TGTGCCAGCAGTCCTCTAGCGTGGGAGGGATCCTACGAGCAGTACTTC.

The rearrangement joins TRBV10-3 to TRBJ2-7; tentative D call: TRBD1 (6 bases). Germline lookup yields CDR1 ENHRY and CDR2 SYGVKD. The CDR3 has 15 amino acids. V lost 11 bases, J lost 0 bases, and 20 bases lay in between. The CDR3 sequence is CAPTERDTSSYEQYF. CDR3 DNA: TGTGCCCCTACCGAAAGGGACACTAGCTCCTACGAGCAGTACTTC.

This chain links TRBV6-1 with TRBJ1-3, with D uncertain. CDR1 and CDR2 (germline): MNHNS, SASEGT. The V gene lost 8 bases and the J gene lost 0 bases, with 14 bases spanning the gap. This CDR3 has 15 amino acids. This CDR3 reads CASSSVRSSGNTIYF. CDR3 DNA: TGTGCCAGCTCCTCCGTCCGGAGCTCTGGAAACACCATATATTTT.

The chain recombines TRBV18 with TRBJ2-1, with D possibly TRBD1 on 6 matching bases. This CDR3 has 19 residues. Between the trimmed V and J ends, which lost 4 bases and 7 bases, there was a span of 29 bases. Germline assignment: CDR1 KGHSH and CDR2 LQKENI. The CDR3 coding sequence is TGTGCCAGCTCACGGACAGCCATAAGGGGAGCGGACTTAATAAATGAGCAGTTCTTC. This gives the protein CASSRTAIRGADLINEQFF.

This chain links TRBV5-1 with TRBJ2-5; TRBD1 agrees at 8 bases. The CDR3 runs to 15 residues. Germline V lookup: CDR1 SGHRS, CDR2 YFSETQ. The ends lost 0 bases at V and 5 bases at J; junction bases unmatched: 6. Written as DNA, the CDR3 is TGCGCCAGCAGCTTGGCCGCCAGGGGGCTGGAGACCCAGTACTTC. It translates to CASSLAARGLETQYF.

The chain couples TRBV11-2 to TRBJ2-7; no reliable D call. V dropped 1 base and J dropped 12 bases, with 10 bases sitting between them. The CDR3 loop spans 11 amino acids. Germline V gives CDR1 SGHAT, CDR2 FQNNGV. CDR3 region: CASSLGLALYF. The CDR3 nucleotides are TGTGCCAGCAGCTTAGGACTGGCACTGTACTTC.

The CDR3 nucleotides read TGTGCCAGCAGCTTCTCGCGATGGGAGACCCAGTACTTC. This gives the protein CASSFSRWETQYF. V gene TRBV5-6 combines with J gene TRBJ2-5; D unclear. Germline V lookup: CDR1 SGHDT, CDR2 YYEEEE. Between the trimmed V and J ends, which lost 2 bases and 5 bases, there was a span of 10 bases. The CDR3 spans 13 residues.

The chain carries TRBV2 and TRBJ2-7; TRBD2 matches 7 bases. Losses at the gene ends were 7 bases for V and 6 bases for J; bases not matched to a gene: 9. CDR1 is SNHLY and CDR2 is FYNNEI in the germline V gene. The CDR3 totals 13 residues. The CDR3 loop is CASTNVLATEQYF. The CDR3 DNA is TGTGCCAGCACTAATGTACTAGCGACCGAGCAGTACTTC.

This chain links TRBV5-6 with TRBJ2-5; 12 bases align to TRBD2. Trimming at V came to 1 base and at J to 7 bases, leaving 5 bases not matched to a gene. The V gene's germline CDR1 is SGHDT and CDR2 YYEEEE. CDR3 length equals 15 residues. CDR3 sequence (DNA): TGTGCCAGCAGCTTGTTGACTAGCGGGAGCGTGACCCAGTACTTC. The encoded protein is CASSLLTSGSVTQYF.

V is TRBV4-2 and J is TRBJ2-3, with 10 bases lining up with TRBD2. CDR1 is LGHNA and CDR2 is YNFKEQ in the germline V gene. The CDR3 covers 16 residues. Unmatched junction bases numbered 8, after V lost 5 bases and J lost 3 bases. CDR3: CASSWGELAGTDTQYF. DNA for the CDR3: TGTGCCAGCAGCTGGGGTGAACTAGCGGGGACAGATACGCAGTATTTT.

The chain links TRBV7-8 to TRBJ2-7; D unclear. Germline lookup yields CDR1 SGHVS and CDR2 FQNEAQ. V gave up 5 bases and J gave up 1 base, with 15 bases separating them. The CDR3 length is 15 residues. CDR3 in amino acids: CASSPNSRVSYEQYF. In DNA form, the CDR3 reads TGTGCCAGCAGCCCAAATTCCCGGGTTTCCTACGAGCAGTACTTC.

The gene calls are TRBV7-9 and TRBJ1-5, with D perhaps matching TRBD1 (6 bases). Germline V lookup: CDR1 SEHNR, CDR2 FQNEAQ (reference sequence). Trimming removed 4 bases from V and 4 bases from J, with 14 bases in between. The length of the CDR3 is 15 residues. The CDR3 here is CASSSSGVTNQPQHF. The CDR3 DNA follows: TGTGCCAGCAGCTCGTCAGGGGTCACTAATCAGCCCCAGCATTTT.

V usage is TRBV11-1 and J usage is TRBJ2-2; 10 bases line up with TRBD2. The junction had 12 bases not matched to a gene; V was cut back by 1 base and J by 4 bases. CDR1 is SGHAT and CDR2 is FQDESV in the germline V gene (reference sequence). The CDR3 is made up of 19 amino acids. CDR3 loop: CASSLEPLSGRASTGELFF. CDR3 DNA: TGTGCCAGCAGCTTAGAACCCCTGAGCGGGAGGGCCAGCACCGGGGAGCTGTTTTTT.

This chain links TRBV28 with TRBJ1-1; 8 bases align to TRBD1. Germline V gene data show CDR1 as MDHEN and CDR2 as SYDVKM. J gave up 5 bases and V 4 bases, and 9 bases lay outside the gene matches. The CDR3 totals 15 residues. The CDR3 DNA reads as TGTGCCAGCAGTTCCACGGACAGGGCACGGACTGAAGCTTTCTTT. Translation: CASSSTDRARTEAFF.

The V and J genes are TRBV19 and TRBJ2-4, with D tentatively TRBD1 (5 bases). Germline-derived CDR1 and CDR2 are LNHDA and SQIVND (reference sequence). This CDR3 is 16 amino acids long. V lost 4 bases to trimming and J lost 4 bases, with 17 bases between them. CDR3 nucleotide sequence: TGTGCCAGTAGTAGGGCGGACACCTTGGGAAAAAACATTCAGTACTTC. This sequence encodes CASSRADTLGKNIQYF.

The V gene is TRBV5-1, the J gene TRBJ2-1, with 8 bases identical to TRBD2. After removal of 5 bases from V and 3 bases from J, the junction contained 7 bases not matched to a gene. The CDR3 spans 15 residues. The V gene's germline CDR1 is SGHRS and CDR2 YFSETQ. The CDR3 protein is CASRLTGTSYNEQFF. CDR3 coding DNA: TGCGCCAGCAGGTTGACGGGGACTAGCTACAATGAGCAGTTCTTC.

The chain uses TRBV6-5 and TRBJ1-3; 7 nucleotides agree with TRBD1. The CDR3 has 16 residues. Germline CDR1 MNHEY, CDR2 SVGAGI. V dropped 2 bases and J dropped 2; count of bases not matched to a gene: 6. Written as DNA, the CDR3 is TGTGCCAGCAGTTACACCTCGACAGGGACTGGAAACACCATATATTTT. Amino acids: CASSYTSTGTGNTIYF.

The CDR3 loop reads CASGQRGRENTQYF. The CDR3 DNA reads as TGTGCCAGCGGACAACGCGGGAGGGAGAATACGCAGTATTTT. The J gene is TRBJ2-3, the V gene TRBV11-1, with TRBD2 matching 9 bases. Germline V lookup: CDR1 SGHAT, CDR2 FQDESV (reference sequence). Trimming took 8 bases from V and 7 from J; bases not matched to a gene: 10. CDR3 length equals 14 residues.

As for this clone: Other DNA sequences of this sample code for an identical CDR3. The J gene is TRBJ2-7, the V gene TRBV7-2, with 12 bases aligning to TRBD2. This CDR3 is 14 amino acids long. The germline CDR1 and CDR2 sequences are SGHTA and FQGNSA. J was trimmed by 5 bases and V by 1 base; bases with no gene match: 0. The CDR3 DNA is TGTGCCAGCAGCTTAGGACTAGCGGGAGACGAGCAGTACTTC. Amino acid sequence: CASSLGLAGDEQYF.

In DNA, the CDR3 is TGTGCCAGCAGCTCGCCGGACGGGAGGGCAACTAATGAAAAACTGTTTTTT. Protein sequence: CASSSPDGRATNEKLFF. The chain couples TRBV12-1 to TRBJ1-4. TRBV12-1 counts as a pseudogene. The CDR3 runs 17 residues.

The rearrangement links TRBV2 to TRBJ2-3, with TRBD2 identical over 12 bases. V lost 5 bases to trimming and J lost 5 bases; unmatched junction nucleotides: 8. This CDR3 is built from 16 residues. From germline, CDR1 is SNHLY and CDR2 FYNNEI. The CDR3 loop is CASSMASGRAGDTQYF. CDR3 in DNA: TGTGCCAGCAGTATGGCTAGCGGGAGGGCCGGAGATACGCAGTATTTT.

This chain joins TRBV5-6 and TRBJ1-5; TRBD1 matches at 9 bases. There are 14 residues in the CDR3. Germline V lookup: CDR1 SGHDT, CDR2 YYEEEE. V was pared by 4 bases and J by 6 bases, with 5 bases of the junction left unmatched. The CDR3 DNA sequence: TGTGCCAGCAGCCGGACAGGGGTGGGTCAGCCCCAGCATTTT. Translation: CASSRTGVGQPQHF.